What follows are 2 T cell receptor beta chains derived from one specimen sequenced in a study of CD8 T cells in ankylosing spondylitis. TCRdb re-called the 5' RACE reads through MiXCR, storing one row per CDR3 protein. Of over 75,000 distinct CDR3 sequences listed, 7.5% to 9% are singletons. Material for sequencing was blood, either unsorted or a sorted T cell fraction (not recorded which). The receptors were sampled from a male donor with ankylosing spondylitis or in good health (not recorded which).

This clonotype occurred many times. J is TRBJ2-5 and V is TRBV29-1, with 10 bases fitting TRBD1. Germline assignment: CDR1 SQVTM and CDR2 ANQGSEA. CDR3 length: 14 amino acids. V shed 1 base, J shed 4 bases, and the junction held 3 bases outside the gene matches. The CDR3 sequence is CSVEGTGGGETQYF. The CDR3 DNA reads TGCAGCGTTGAAGGGACAGGGGGTGGAGAGACCCAGTACTTC.

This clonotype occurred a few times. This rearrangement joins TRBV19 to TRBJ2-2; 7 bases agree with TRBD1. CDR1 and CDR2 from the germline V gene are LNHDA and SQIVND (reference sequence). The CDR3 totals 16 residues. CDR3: CATWDEGAQSAGELFF. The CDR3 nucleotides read TGTGCAACCTGGGACGAGGGGGCTCAATCCGCCGGGGAGCTGTTTTTT.